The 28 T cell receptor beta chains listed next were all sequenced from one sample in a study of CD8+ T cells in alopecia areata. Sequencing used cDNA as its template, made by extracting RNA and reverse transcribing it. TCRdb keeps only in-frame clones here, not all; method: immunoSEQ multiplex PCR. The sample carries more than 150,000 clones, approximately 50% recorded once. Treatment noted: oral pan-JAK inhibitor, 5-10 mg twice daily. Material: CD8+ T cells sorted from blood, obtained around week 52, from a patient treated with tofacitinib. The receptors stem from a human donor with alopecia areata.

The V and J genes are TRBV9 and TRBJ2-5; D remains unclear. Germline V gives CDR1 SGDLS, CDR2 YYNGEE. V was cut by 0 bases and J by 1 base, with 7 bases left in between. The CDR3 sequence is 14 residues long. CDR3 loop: CASSVGFRQETQYF. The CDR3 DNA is TGTGCCAGCAGCGTAGGGTTCCGCCAAGAGACCCAGTACTTC.

CDR3 in DNA: TGTGCCAGCAGCTTATCTCCTCCCACTAGCGGGGGGCAAGAGACCCAGTACTTC. Translation: CASSLSPPTSGGQETQYF. This chain uses TRBV7-9 with TRBJ2-5; the match to TRBD2 covers 12 bases. The trim removed 2 bases at V and 2 bases at J, leaving 9 bases unmatched. The CDR3 extends over 18 amino acids. Per the germline V gene, CDR1 is SEHNR and CDR2 is FQNEAQ (reference sequence).

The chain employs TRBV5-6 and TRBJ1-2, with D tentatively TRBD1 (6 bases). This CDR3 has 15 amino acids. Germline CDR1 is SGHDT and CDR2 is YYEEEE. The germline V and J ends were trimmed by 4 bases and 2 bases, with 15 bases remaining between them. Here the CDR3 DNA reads TGTGCCAGCAGCCCGGGGGCAGGAAGAAACTATGGCTACACCTTC. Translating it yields CASSPGAGRNYGYTF.

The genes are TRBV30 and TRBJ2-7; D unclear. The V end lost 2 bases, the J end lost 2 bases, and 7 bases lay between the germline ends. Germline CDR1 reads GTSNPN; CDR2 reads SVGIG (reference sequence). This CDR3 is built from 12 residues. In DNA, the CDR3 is TGTGCCTGGAGTCCCGGAGCCTACGAGCAGTACTTC. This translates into CAWSPGAYEQYF.

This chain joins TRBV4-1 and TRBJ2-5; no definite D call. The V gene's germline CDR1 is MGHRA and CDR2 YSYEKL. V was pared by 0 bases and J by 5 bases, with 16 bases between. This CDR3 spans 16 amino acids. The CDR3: CASSQDGGRGRETQYF. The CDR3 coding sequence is TGCGCCAGCAGCCAAGATGGTGGGCGTGGCCGGGAGACCCAGTACTTC.

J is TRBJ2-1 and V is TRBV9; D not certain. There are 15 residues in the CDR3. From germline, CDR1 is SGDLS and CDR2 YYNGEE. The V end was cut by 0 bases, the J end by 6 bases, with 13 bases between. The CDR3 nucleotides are TGTGCCAGCAGCGTAGGAGACCTGAGTATCAATGAGCAGTTCTTC. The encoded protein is CASSVGDLSINEQFF.

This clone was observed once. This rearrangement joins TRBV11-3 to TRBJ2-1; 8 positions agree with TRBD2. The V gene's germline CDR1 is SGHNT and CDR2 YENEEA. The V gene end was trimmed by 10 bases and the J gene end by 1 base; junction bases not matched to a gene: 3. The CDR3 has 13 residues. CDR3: CATSGGSYNEQFF. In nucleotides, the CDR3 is TGTGCCACCTCGGGGGGGTCCTACAATGAGCAGTTCTTC.

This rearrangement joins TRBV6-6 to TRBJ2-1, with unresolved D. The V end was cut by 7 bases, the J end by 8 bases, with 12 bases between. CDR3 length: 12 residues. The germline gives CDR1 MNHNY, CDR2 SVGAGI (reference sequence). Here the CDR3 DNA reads TGTGCCAGCATCGGAAGGAGCCATGAGCAGTTCTTC. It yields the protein CASIGRSHEQFF.

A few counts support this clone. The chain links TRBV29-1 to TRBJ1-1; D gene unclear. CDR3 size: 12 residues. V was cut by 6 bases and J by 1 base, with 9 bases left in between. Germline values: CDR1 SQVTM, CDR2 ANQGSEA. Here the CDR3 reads CSVITANTEAFF. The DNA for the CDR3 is TGCAGCGTCATAACCGCGAACACTGAAGCTTTCTTT.

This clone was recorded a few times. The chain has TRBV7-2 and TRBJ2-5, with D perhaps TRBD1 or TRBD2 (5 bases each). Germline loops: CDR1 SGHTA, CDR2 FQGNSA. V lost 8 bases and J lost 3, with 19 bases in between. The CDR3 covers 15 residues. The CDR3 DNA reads TGTGCCAGCGGTCCCAGGGTCCCCGGGGAAGAGACCCAGTACTTC. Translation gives CASGPRVPGEETQYF.

CDR3 coding DNA: TGTGCCAGCAGCTTAGGGTACGGGACCGGGGAGCTGTTTTTT. Translating it yields CASSLGYGTGELFF. The chain couples TRBV7-8 to TRBJ2-2; D is unclear. CDR1 and CDR2 (germline): SGHVS, FQNEAQ. The V gene lost 1 base and the J gene lost 5 bases, with 8 bases spanning the gap. The CDR3 is made up of 14 amino acids.

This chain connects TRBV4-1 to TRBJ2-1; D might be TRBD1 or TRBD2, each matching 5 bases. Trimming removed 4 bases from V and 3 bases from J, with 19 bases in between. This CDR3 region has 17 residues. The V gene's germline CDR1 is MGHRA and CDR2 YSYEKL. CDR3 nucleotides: TGCGCCAGCAGCCTCGGAAGTAGGGGACCGAACTACAATGAGCAGTTCTTC. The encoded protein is CASSLGSRGPNYNEQFF.

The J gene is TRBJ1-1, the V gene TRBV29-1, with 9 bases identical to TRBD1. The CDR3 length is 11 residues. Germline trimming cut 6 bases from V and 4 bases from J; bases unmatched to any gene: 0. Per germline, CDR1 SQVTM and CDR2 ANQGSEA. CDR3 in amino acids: CSVTGGTEAFF. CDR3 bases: TGCAGCGTGACAGGGGGCACTGAAGCTTTCTTT.

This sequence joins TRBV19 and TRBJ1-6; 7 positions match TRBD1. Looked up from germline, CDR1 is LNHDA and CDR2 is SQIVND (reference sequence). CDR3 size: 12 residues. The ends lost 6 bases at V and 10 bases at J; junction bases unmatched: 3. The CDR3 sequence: CASSDRASPLHF. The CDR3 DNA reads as TGTGCCAGTAGCGACAGGGCCTCACCCCTCCACTTT.

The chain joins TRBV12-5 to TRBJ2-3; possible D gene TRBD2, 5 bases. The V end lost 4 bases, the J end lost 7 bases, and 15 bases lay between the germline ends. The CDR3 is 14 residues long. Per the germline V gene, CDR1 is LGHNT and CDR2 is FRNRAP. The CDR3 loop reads CASGSPSDSNTQYF. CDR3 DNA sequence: TGTGCTAGTGGTTCCCCCTCGGACTCCAATACGCAGTATTTT. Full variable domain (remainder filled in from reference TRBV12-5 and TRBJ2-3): DARVTQTPRHKVTEMGQEVTMRCQPILGHNTVFWYRQTMMQGLELLAYFRNRAPLDDSGMPKDRFSAEMPDATLATLKIQPSEPRDSAVYFCASGSPSDSNTQYFGPGTRLTVL.

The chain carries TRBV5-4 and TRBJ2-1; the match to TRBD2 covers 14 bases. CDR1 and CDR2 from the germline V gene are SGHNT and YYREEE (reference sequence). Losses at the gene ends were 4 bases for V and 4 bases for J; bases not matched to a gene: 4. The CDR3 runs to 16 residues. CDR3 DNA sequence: TGTGCCAGCAGCCAGGGACTAGCGGGGGCTTACAATGAGCAGTTCTTC. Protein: CASSQGLAGAYNEQFF.

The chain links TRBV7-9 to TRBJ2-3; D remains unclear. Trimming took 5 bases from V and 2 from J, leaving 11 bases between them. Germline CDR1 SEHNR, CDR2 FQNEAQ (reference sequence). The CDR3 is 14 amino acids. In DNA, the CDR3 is TGTGCCAGCAGCCCCAGACATTACACAGATACGCAGTATTTT. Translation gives CASSPRHYTDTQYF. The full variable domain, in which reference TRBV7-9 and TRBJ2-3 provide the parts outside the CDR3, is DTGVSQNPRHKITKRGQNVTFRCDPISEHNRLYWYRQTLGQGPEFLTYFQNEAQLEKSRLLSDRFSAERPKGSFSTLEIQRTEQGDSAMYLCASSPRHYTDTQYFGPGTRLTVL.

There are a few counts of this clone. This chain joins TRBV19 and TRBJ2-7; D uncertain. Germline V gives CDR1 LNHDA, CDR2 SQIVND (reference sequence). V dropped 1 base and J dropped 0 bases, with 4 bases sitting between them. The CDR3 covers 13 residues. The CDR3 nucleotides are TGTGCCAGTAGTATAGGTGGCTCCTACGAGCAGTACTTC. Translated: CASSIGGSYEQYF.

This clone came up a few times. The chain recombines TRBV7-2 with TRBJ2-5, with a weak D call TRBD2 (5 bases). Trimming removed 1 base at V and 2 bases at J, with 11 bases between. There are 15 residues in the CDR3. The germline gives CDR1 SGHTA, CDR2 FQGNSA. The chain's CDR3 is CASSLGLWTQETQYF. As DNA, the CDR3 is TGTGCCAGCAGCTTAGGCCTATGGACTCAAGAGACCCAGTACTTC.

The CDR3 spells CASNGWNEQYF. For the CDR3, the DNA is TGCGCCAGCAATGGGTGGAACGAGCAGTACTTC. The rearrangement joins TRBV5-1 to TRBJ2-7; D gene uncertain. The CDR3 runs to 11 residues. Per the germline V gene, CDR1 is SGHRS and CDR2 is YFSETQ. V shed 6 bases and J shed 5 bases, with 9 bases lying between them.

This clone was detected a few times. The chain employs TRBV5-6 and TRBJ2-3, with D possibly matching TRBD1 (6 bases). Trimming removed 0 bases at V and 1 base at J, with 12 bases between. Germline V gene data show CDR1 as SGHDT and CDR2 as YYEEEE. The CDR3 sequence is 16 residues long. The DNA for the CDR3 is TGTGCCAGCAGCTTGGAGGGCAGGGGTGGCACAGATACGCAGTATTTT. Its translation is CASSLEGRGGTDTQYF.

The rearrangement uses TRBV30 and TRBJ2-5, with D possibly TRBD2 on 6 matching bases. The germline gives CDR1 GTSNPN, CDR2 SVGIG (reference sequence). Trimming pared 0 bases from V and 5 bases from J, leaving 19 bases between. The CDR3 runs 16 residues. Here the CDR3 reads CAWSVIAGGPKETQYF. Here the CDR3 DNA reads TGTGCCTGGAGTGTAATCGCCGGGGGTCCCAAGGAGACCCAGTACTTC.

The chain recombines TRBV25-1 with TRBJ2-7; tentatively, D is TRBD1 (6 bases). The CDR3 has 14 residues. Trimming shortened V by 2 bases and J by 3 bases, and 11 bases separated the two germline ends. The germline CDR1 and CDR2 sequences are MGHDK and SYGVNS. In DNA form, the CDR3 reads TGTGCCAGCAGTGAAACAGGGTGGGACTACGAGCAGTACTTC. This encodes CASSETGWDYEQYF.

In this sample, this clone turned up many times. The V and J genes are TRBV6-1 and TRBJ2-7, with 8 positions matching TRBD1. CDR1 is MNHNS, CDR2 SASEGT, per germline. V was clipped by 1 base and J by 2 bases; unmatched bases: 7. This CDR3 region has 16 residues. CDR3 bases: TGTGCCAGCAGTGAAGGGACAGGGCCCGCAACCTACGAGCAGTACTTC. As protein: CASSEGTGPATYEQYF.

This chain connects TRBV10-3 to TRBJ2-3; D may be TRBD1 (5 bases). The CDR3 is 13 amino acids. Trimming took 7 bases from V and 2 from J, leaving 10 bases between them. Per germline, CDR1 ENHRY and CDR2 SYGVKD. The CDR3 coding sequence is TGTGCCATCATGGGGCAGATCACAGATACGCAGTATTTT. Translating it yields CAIMGQITDTQYF.

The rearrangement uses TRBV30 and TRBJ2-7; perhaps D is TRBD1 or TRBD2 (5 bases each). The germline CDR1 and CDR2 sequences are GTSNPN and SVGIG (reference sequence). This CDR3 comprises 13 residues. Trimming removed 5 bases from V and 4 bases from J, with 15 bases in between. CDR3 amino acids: CAWDGAGIYEQYF. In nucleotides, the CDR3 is TGTGCCTGGGACGGGGCTGGGATTTACGAGCAGTACTTC.

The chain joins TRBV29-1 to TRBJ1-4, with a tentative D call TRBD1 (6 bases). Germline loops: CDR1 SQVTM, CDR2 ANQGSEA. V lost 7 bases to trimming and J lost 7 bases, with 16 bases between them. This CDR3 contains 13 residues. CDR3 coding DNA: TGCAGCGCCGAAAGGGGGGGAGGTGAAAAACTGTTTTTT. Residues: CSAERGGGEKLFF.

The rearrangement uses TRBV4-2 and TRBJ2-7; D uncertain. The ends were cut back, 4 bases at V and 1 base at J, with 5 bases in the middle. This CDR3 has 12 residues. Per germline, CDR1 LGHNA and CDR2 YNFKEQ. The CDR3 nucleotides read TGTGCCAGCAGCCCCTCATCCTACGAGCAGTACTTC. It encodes CASSPSSYEQYF.